These 6 T cell receptor beta chains came from one sample sequenced in a study of Ad26.COV2.S vaccination and SARS-CoV-2 variants. The treatment here: approximately 18 received Ad26.COV2.S at low or high dose, single or two shots; five or six received placebo; per-sample allocation not given. Collection of samples fell on day 63 after the first vaccine or placebo injection. The assay was immunoSEQ multiplex PCR, and TCRdb's table has in-frame clones only and misses some. The repertoire has 440,000 or so clones, about 90% of them found once; the top ten carry approximately 1.7%. Sequenced material: peripheral blood, taken in a trial of Ad26.COV2.S vaccine versus placebo. The receptors originated from a person aged 18-60 years who received the Ad26.COV2.S COVID-19 vaccine or a placebo.

The chain has TRBV9 and TRBJ1-1; D is ambiguous. V was trimmed by 3 bases and J by 1 base, leaving 10 bases between them. CDR1 SGDLS and CDR2 YYNGEE come from the germline V gene. This CDR3 is built from 14 residues. DNA of the CDR3: TGTGCCAGCAGCGCTCAGGTAGGGAACACTGAAGCTTTCTTT. Protein sequence: CASSAQVGNTEAFF. Full variable domain (rest looked up from reference TRBV9 and TRBJ1-1): DSGVTQTPKHLITATGQRVTLRCSPRSGDLSVYWYQQSLDQGLQFLIQYYNGEERAKGNILERFSAQQFPDLHSELNLSSLELGDSALYFCASSAQVGNTEAFFGQGTRLTVV.

The J gene is TRBJ2-1, the V gene TRBV16, with TRBD1 matching over 10 bases. This CDR3 is 15 amino acids long. V lost 3 bases, J lost 2 bases, and 1 base stayed unmatched. The germline V gene has CDR1 KGHSY and CDR2 FQNENV. The CDR3 spells CASSHDRGPYNEQFF. The CDR3 nucleotides read TGTGCCAGCAGCCACGACAGGGGGCCCTACAATGAGCAGTTCTTC.

The chain combines TRBV7-9 with TRBJ1-5; 11 bases match TRBD1. Losses at the gene ends were 2 bases for V and 5 bases for J; bases not matched to a gene: 11. CDR3 length: 18 amino acids. In germline, CDR1 is SEHNR, CDR2 FQNEAQ (reference sequence). In nucleotides, the CDR3 is TGTGCCAGCAGCTTATTATTGTCGGGACAGGGGGAATATCAGCCCCAGCATTTT. This encodes CASSLLLSGQGEYQPQHF.

The chain carries TRBV6-1 and TRBJ1-1; a weak D match, TRBD1 (5 bases). The CDR3 is 15 residues long. The germline V gene encodes CDR1 MNHNS and CDR2 SASEGT. Trimming took off 2 bases at V and 3 bases at J, with 13 bases between the two ends. Here the CDR3 reads CASSELWGEDTEAFF. CDR3 DNA sequence: TGTGCCAGCAGTGAATTATGGGGCGAGGACACTGAAGCTTTCTTT.

The chain carries TRBV19 and TRBJ2-5; 10 bases align to TRBD2. V was pared by 5 bases and J by 4 bases, with 7 bases of the junction left unmatched. The CDR3 sequence is 15 residues long. Germline V gives CDR1 LNHDA, CDR2 SQIVND (reference sequence). DNA of the CDR3: TGTGCCAGTAGTTCCAGACTAGCGGGCGGAGAGACCCAGTACTTC. This sequence encodes CASSSRLAGGETQYF.

In its sample, this clone was seen a few times. The CDR3, as DNA: TGTGCCAGCTCACCCCCTGGGGGGGTCAATGAGCAGTTCTTC. Translating gives CASSPPGGVNEQFF. V and J are TRBV18 and TRBJ2-1; TRBD2 aligns across 7 bases. V lost 3 bases to trimming and J lost 6 bases; unmatched junction nucleotides: 5. CDR3 length: 14 residues. CDR1 is KGHSH and CDR2 is LQKENI in the germline V gene. Supplemented by reference TRBV18 and TRBJ2-1, the full variable domain reads NAGVMQNPRHLVRRRGQEARLRCSPMKGHSHVYWYRQLPEEGLKFMVYLQKENIIDESGMPKERFSAEFPKEGPSILRIQQVVRGDSAAYFCASSPPGGVNEQFFGPGTRLTVL.